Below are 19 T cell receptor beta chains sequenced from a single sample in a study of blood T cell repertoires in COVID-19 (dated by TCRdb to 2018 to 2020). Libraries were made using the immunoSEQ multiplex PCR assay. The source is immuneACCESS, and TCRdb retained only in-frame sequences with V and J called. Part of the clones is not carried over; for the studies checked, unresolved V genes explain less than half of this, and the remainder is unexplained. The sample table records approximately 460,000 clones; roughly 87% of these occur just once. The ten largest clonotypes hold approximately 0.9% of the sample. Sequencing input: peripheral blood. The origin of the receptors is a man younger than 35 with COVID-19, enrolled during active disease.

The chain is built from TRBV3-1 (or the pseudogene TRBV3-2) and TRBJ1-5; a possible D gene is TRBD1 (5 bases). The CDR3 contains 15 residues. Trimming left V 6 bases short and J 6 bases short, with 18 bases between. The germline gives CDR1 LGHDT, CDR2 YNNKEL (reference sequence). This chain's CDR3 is CASSIPGLHFQPQHF. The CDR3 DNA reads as TGTGCCAGCAGTATACCGGGACTTCATTTTCAGCCCCAGCATTTT.

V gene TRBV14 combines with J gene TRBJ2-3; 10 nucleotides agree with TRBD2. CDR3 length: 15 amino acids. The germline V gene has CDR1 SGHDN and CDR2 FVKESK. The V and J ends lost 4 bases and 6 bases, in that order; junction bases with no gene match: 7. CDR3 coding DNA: TGTGCCAGCAGCCCTTTAGCGGGAGGATCCGATACGCAGTATTTT. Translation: CASSPLAGGSDTQYF.

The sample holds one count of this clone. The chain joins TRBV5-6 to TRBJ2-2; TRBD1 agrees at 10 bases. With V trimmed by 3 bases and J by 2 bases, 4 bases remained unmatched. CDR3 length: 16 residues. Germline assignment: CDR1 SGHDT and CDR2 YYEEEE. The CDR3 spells CASSSRQGANTGELFF. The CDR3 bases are TGTGCCAGCAGCTCTAGACAGGGGGCTAACACCGGGGAGCTGTTTTTT.

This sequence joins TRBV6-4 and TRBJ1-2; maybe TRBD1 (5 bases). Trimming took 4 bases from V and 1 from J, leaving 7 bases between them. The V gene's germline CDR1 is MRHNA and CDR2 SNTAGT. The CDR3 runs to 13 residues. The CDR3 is CASSGGLNYGYTF. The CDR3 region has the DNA TGTGCCAGCAGTGGGGGACTTAACTATGGCTACACCTTC.

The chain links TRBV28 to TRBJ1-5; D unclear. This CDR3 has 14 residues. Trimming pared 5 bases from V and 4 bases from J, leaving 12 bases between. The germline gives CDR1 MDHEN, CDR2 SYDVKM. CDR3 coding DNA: TGTGCCAGCAGTGACCGACGGAGAAATCAGCCCCAGCATTTT. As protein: CASSDRRRNQPQHF. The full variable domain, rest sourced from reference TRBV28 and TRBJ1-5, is DVKVTQSSRYLVKRTGEKVFLECVQDMDHENMFWYRQDPGLGLRLIYFSYDVKMKEKGDIPEGYSVSREKKERFSLILESASTNQTSMYLCASSDRRRNQPQHFGDGTRLSIL.

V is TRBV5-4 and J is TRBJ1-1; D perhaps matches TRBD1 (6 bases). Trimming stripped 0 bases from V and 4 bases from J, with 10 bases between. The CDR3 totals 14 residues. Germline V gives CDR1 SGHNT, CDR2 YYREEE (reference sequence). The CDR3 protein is CASSLEGGATEAFF. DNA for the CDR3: TGTGCCAGCAGCTTGGAGGGGGGGGCCACTGAAGCTTTCTTT.

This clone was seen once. The CDR3 protein is CASSLHPSGGNEQYF. CDR3 DNA: TGTGCCAGCAGCCTACACCCTAGCGGGGGCAACGAGCAGTACTTC. J is TRBJ2-7 and V is TRBV7-2; 10 bases match TRBD2. This CDR3 contains 15 residues. CDR1 is SGHTA, CDR2 FQGNSA, per germline. V shed 5 bases, J shed 5 bases, and the junction held 9 bases outside the gene matches.

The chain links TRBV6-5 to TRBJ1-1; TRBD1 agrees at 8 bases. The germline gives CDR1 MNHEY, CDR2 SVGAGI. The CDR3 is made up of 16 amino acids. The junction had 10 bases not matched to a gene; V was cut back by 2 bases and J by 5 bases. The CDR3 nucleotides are TGTGCCAGCAGTTACCCGCCCGACAGGGGAGGGACTGAAGCTTTCTTT. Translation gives CASSYPPDRGGTEAFF.

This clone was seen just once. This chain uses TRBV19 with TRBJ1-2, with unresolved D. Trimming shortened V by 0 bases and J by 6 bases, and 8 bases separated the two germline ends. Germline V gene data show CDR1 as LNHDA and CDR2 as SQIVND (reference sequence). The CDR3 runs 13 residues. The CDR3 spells CASSIDRRDGYTF. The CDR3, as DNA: TGTGCCAGTAGTATAGATCGGAGGGATGGCTACACCTTC.

The CDR3 DNA is TGTGCCAGCGGACATTTAGCGGGTACTTACAATGAGCAGTTCTTC. Residues: CASGHLAGTYNEQFF. The chain couples TRBV28 to TRBJ2-1, with TRBD2 matching 7 bases. This CDR3 region has 15 residues. V was pared by 8 bases and J by 4 bases, with 11 bases of the junction left unmatched. Germline CDR1 reads MDHEN; CDR2 reads SYDVKM.

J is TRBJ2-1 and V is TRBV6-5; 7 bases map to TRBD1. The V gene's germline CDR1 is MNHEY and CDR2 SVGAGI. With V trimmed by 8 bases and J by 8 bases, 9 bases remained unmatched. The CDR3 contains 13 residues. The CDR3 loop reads CASGPGGVYEQFF. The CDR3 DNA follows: TGTGCCAGCGGTCCAGGGGGAGTGTATGAGCAGTTCTTC.

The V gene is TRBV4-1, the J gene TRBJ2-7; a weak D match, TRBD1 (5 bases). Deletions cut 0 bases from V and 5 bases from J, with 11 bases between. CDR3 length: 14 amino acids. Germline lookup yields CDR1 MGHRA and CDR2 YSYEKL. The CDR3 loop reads CASSQEGRAHEQYF. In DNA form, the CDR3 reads TGCGCCAGCAGCCAAGAAGGCAGGGCCCACGAGCAGTACTTC.

In nucleotides, the CDR3 is TGTGCCAGCAGGCGGCCAGTGGTGGAGACCCAGTACTTC. Translated: CASRRPVVETQYF. The rearrangement uses TRBV28 and TRBJ2-5; D is unclear. The CDR3 runs 13 residues. Germline values: CDR1 MDHEN, CDR2 SYDVKM. V lost 6 bases and J 5 bases, leaving 13 bases between the germline ends.

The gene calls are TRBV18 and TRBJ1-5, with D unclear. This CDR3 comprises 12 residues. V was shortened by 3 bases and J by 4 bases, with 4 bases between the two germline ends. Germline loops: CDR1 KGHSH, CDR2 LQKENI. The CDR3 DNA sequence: TGTGCCAGCTCACCGAGTAATCAGCCCCAGCATTTT. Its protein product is CASSPSNQPQHF.

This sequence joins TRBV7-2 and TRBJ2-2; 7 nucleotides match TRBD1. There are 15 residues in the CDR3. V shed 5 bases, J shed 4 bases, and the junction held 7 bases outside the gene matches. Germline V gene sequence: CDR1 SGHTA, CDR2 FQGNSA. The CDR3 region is CASSPGTESTGELFF. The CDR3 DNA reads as TGTGCCAGCAGCCCCGGGACAGAGAGCACCGGGGAGCTGTTTTTT.

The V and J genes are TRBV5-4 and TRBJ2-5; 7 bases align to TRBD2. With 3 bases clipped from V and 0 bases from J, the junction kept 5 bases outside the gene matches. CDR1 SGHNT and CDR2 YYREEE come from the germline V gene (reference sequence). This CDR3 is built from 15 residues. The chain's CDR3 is CASSSAGTNQETQYF. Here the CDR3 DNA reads TGTGCCAGCAGCTCCGCTGGGACTAACCAAGAGACCCAGTACTTC.

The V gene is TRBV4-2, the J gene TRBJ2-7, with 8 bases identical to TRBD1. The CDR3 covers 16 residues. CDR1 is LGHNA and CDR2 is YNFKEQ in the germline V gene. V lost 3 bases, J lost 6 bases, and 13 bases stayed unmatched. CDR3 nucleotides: TGTGCCAGCAGCCATGGTGTAGAGAGGACAGGGTCCGAGCAGTACTTC. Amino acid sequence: CASSHGVERTGSEQYF.

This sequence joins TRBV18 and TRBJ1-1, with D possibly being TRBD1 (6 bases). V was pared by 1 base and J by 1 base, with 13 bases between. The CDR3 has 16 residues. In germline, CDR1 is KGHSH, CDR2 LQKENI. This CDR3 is CASSPLLPGQNTEAFF. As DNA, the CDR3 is TGTGCCAGCTCACCACTGCTACCGGGACAGAACACTGAAGCTTTCTTT.

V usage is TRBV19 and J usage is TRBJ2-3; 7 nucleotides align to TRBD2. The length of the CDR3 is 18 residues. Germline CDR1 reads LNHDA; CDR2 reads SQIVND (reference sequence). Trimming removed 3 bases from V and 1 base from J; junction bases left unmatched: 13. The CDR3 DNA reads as TGTGCCAGTAGTATTTCGGGTATGTTTACTAGCGGCACAGATACGCAGTATTTT. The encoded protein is CASSISGMFTSGTDTQYF.